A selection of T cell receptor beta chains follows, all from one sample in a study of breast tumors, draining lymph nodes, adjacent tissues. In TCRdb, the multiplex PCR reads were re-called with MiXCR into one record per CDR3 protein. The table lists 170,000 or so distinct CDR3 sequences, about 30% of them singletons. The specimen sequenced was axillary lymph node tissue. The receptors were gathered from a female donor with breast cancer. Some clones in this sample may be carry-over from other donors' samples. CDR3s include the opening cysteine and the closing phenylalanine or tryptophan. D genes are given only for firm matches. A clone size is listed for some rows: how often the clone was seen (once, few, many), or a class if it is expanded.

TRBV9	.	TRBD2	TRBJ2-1	CASSVSGEGSNNEQFF	TGTGCCAGCAGCGTTTCGGGGGAGGGGTCCAACAATGAGCAGTTCTTC
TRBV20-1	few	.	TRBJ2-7	CSASQGGGSSEQYF	TGCAGTGCTAGTCAAGGCGGAGGGTCCTCCGAGCAGTACTTC
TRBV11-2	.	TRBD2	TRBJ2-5	CASSLEPGGAVPISGSQYF	TGTGCCAGCAGCCTCGAACCGGGGGGGGCCGTTCCGATTTCTGGGTCCCAGTACTTC
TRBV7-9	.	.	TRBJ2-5	CASSLNSDGGAGETQYF	TGTGCCAGCAGCTTAAACAGCGACGGGGGCGCGGGCGAGACCCAGTACTTC
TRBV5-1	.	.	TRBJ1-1	CASSTSTANTEAFF	TGCGCCAGCAGCACCTCGACAGCGAACACTGAAGCTTTCTTT
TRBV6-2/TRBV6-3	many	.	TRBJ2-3	CASSEYSRTQYF	TGTGCCAGCAGTGAGTATAGTCGTACGCAGTATTTT
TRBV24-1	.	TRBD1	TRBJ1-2	CATSDHTGANYGYTF	TGTGCCACCAGTGACCATACAGGGGCCAACTATGGCTACACCTTC
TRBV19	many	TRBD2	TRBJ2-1	CASSLTSVYNEQFF	TGTGCCAGTAGCCTGACTAGCGTTTACAATGAGCAGTTCTTC
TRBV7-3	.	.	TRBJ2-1	CASSFGGNNERFF	TGTGCCAGCAGCTTTGGGGGGAACAATGAGCGGTTCTTC
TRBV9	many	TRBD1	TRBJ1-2	CASKGTGGWSYGYTF	TGTGCCAGCAAAGGAACAGGGGGCTGGAGCTATGGCTACACCTTC
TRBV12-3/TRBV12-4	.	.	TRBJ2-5	CASFRDSVSVETQYF	TGTGCCAGCTTCCGGGACTCGGTTAGCGTGGAGACCCAGTACTTC
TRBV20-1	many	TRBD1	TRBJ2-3	CSARGQGEHTDTQYF	TGCAGTGCTCGCGGACAGGGGGAGCACACAGATACGCAGTATTTT
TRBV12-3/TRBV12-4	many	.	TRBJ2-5	CASRMAQQQETQYF	TGTGCCAGCAGAATGGCGCAGCAGCAAGAGACCCAGTACTTC
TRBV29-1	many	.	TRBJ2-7	CSVDRGDTSSYEQYF	TGCAGCGTTGACAGGGGCGACACCTCATCCTACGAGCAGTACTTC
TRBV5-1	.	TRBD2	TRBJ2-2	CASTQTWGIPLAEENTGELFF	TGCGCCAGCACTCAAACTTGGGGGATACCACTAGCGGAAGAAAACACCGGGGAGCTGTTTTTT
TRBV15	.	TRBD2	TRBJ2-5	CATSRGGGTSGGYQETQYF	TGTGCCACCAGCAGAGGGGGGGGGACTAGCGGGGGATACCAAGAGACCCAGTACTTC
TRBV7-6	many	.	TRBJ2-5	CASSLAVGETQYF	TGTGCCAGCAGCTTAGCGGTTGGGGAGACCCAGTACTTC
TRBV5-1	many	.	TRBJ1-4	CASSSLNRGTREKLFF	TGCGCCAGCAGCTCCCTTAATAGAGGGACGAGGGAAAAACTGTTTTTT
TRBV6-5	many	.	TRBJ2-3	CASKKGLSTDTQYF	TGTGCCAGCAAAAAAGGACTAAGCACAGATACGCAGTATTTT
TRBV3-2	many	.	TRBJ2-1	CASSQQTRSEQFF	TGTGCCAGCAGCCAACAGACCCGAAGTGAGCAGTTCTTC
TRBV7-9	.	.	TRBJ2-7	CASSSLDGTETYEQYF	TGTGCCAGCAGCTCCCTGGACGGGACCGAGACCTACGAGCAGTACTTC
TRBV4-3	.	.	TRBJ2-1	CASSQGSPGLGNEQFF	TGCGCCAGCAGCCAGGGATCCCCGGGCCTTGGGAATGAGCAGTTCTTC
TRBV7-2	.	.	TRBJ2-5	CASSLWGGLQETQYF	TGTGCCAGCAGCTTATGGGGGGGCCTCCAAGAGACCCAGTACTTC
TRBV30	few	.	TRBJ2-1	CAWSPNGNEQFF	TGTGCCTGGAGCCCGAATGGGAATGAGCAGTTCTTC
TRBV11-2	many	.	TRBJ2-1	CASSLVPRTLYNEQFF	TGTGCCAGCAGCTTAGTCCCCAGGACCCTCTACAATGAGCAGTTCTTC
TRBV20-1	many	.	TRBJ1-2	CSARSRTYGYTF	TGCAGTGCAAGGAGTAGAACCTATGGCTACACCTTC
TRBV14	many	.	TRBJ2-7	CASSQVGRTRYEQYF	TGTGCCAGCAGCCAAGTAGGCAGGACCCGGTACGAGCAGTACTTC
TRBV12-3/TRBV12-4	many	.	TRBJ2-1	CASSLTSERATYNEQFF	TGTGCCAGCAGTTTGACTTCAGAGCGGGCGACCTACAATGAGCAGTTCTTC
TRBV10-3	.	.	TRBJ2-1	CAISGTQKGTPHNEQFF	TGTGCCATCAGTGGCACGCAAAAGGGGACCCCCCACAATGAGCAGTTCTTC
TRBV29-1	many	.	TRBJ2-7	CSVAGPGSYEQYF	TGCAGCGTTGCGGGGCCGGGCTCCTACGAGCAGTACTTC
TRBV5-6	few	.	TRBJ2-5	CASSLGTTSQETQYF	TGTGCCAGCAGCTTGGGGACTACCAGCCAAGAGACCCAGTACTTC
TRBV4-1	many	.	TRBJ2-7	CASSQDSPGPRGEQYF	TGCGCCAGCAGCCAAGATTCCCCGGGACCCCGTGGCGAGCAGTACTTC
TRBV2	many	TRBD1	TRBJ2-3	CASSERQGATDTQYF	TGTGCCAGCAGTGAAAGACAGGGGGCCACAGATACGCAGTATTTT
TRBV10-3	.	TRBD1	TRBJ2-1	CAISESLGQGYNEQFF	TGTGCCATCAGTGAGTCGTTAGGACAGGGATACAATGAGCAGTTCTTC
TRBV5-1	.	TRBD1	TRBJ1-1	CASSPRDRGRAFF	TGCGCCAGCAGCCCCCGGGACAGGGGGCGAGCTTTCTTT
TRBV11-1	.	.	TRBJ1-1	CASSLAPQATNTEAFF	TGTGCCAGCAGCTTAGCCCCACAGGCCACGAACACTGAAGCTTTCTTT
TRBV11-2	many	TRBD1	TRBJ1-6	CASSSRDSSYNSPLHF	TGTGCCAGCAGCTCAAGGGACAGCTCCTATAATTCACCCCTCCACTTT
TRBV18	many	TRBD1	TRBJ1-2	CASSPGDRVHGYTF	TGTGCCAGCTCACCCGGAGACAGGGTACATGGCTACACCTTC
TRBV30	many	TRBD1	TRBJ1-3	CAWSEDRGNTIYF	TGTGCCTGGAGCGAGGACAGGGGAAACACCATATATTTT
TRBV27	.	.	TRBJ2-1	CASSRKGEPYNEQFF	TGTGCCAGCTCCCGCAAGGGGGAGCCCTACAATGAGCAGTTCTTC
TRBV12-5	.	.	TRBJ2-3	CASQPGRSSTDTQYF	TGTGCTAGCCAGCCCGGACGGTCTAGCACAGATACGCAGTATTTT
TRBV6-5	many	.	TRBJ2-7	CASSYSRGFEQYF	TGTGCCAGCAGTTACTCGAGAGGGTTCGAGCAGTACTTC
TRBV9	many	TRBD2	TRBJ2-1	CASSVGGTSGTDEQFF	TGTGCCAGCAGCGTAGGTGGGACTAGCGGGACCGATGAGCAGTTCTTC
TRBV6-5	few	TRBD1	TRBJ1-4	CASSPTFRQGYEKLFF	TGTGCCAGCAGCCCCACCTTCCGACAGGGATACGAAAAACTGTTTTTT
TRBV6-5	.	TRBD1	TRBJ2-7	CASSPLNRDRDGLEQYF	TGTGCCAGCAGTCCACTCAACCGGGACAGGGATGGGCTCGAGCAGTACTTC
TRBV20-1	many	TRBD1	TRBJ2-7	CSARDLLTGTGSSYEQYF	TGCAGTGCTAGAGATCTCCTTACCGGGACAGGGAGCTCCTACGAGCAGTACTTC
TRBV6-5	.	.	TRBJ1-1	CASSYSRGETEAFF	TGTGCCAGCAGTTACTCGAGGGGAGAGACTGAAGCTTTCTTT
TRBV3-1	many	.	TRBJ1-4	CASSQESKMGKLFF	TGTGCCAGCAGCCAAGAGTCGAAGATGGGAAAACTGTTTTTT
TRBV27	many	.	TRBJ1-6	CASSLARLSSYNSPLHF	TGTGCCAGCAGTTTAGCCAGACTGAGCTCCTATAATTCACCCCTCCACTTT
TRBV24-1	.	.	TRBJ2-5	CATSAPKASSGETQYF	TGTGCCACCAGTGCTCCGAAGGCTAGCTCAGGAGAGACCCAGTACTTC
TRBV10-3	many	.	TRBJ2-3	CAISERENRADTQYF	TGTGCCATCAGCGAGAGGGAAAACCGCGCAGATACGCAGTATTTT
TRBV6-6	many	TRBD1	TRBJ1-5	CASSYSRQGGQPQHF	TGTGCCAGCAGTTACTCAAGACAGGGTGGTCAGCCCCAGCATTTT
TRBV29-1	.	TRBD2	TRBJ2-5	CSVGGGIETQYF	TGCAGCGTGGGGGGAGGGATAGAGACCCAGTACTTC
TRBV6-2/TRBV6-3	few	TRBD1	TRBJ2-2	CASSYSRAGGRTGELFF	TGTGCCAGCAGTTACTCGAGGGCAGGGGGCCGGACCGGGGAGCTGTTTTTT
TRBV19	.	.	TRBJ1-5	CASSIRGGGNQPQHF	TGTGCCAGTAGTATCAGAGGGGGAGGCAATCAGCCCCAGCATTTT
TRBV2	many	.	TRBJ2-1	CASSDSGALNEQFF	TGTGCCAGCAGTGATTCAGGGGCCCTCAATGAGCAGTTCTTC
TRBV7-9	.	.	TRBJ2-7	CASSYRFPYEQYF	TGTGCCAGCAGTTACAGGTTTCCCTACGAGCAGTACTTC
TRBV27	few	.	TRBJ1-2	CASRVTGTNYGYTF	TGTGCCAGCAGAGTCACAGGGACTAACTATGGCTACACCTTC
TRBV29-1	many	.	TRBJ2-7	CSVSSTRGSYEQYF	TGCAGCGTAAGTTCCACAAGGGGGTCCTACGAGCAGTACTTC
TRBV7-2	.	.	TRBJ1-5	CASSLEGSGSGRPQHF	TGTGCCAGCAGCTTAGAGGGTAGCGGCTCCGGACGGCCCCAGCATTTT